This passage covers 14 T cell receptor beta chains from one sample sequenced in a study of blood T cell repertoires in COVID-19. Sequencing used immunoSEQ multiplex PCR; TCRdb keeps in-frame clones, though not all of them. The top ten hold 6.2% of the sample, which has about 45,000 clones, roughly 63% seen once. Sequenced sample: peripheral blood. Source of these receptors: an elderly man with acute or convalescent COVID-19.

This clone was detected only once. The chain recombines TRBV5-5 with TRBJ1-5; unclear D gene. Trimming pared 4 bases from V and 5 bases from J, leaving 10 bases between. This CDR3 region has 13 residues. CDR1 and CDR2 (germline): SGHKS, YYEKEE (reference sequence). CDR3 in DNA: TGTGCCAGCAGCCCGGTTCCGGATCAGCCCCAGCATTTT. Protein product: CASSPVPDQPQHF.

About this clone itself: Mismatch with germline at one junction end may stem from a read error. Different DNA sequences within this sample yield the same CDR3. The V call is TRBV18, the J call TRBJ1-5, with D possibly TRBD1 on 6 matching bases. The V gene's germline CDR1 is KGHSH and CDR2 LQKENI. This CDR3 spans 16 amino acids. CDR3 protein: CASSPWDNQSNQPQHF. The CDR3 DNA reads TGCGCCAGCTCACCATGGGACAATCAAAGCAATCAGCCCCAGCATTTT.

This clone was recorded only once. V and J are TRBV18 and TRBJ1-6; possible D gene TRBD1, 5 bases. Germline-derived CDR1 and CDR2 are KGHSH and LQKENI. V gave up 3 bases and J gave up 5 bases, with 11 bases separating them. The CDR3 extends over 15 amino acids. CDR3 protein: CASSPAIRDNSPLHF. In DNA, the CDR3 is TGTGCCAGCTCACCCGCTATCAGGGATAATTCACCCCTCCACTTT.

The V call is TRBV5-1, the J call TRBJ2-7, with 10 bases aligning to TRBD2. The CDR3 runs 15 residues. Unmatched junction bases numbered 9, after V lost 5 bases and J lost 4 bases. CDR1 and CDR2 from the germline V gene are SGHRS and YFSETQ. As DNA, the CDR3 is TGCGCCAGCAGGGACTGGGGGACTAGCGTGTACGAGCAGTACTTC. It specifies CASRDWGTSVYEQYF.

The rearrangement joins TRBV5-1 to TRBJ2-7; TRBD1 aligns across 8 bases. The germline V gene encodes CDR1 SGHRS and CDR2 YFSETQ. Trimming at V came to 4 bases and at J to 0 bases, leaving 12 bases not matched to a gene. The CDR3 contains 17 residues. This CDR3 reads CASSVGRGQLSSYEQYF. CDR3 DNA: TGCGCCAGCAGCGTCGGCAGGGGGCAGCTAAGCTCCTACGAGCAGTACTTC.

This clone was counted once. The chain is built from TRBV5-1 and TRBJ1-3; possibly TRBD1 for D (6 bases). The CDR3 contains 18 residues. Germline values: CDR1 SGHRS, CDR2 YFSETQ. The V and J ends lost 4 bases and 1 base respectively, with 21 bases between them. The CDR3 spells CASSPSGHTSSSGNTIYF. CDR3 sequence (DNA): TGCGCCAGCAGCCCCTCGGGACATACCTCTTCATCTGGAAACACCATATATTTT.

This chain connects TRBV9 to TRBJ2-3; TRBD1 aligns across 7 bases. V trimming: 1 base; J trimming: 0 bases; junction bases outside the gene matches: 2. Germline V gives CDR1 SGDLS, CDR2 YYNGEE. This CDR3 contains 15 residues. CDR3 bases: TGTGCCAGCAGCGTAAACAGGGGAAGCACAGATACGCAGTATTTT. Protein product: CASSVNRGSTDTQYF.

The V call is TRBV5-4, the J call TRBJ1-4, with unresolved D. V gave up 5 bases and J gave up 5 bases, with 7 bases separating them. There are 12 residues in the CDR3. Germline V gene data show CDR1 as SGHNT and CDR2 as YYREEE (reference sequence). The chain's CDR3 is CASSSRNEKLFF. The CDR3 DNA sequence: TGTGCCAGCAGTTCCAGAAATGAAAAACTGTTTTTT.

This clone showed up just once. The chain carries TRBV6-5 and TRBJ2-1; perhaps TRBD1 as D (5 bases). Germline lookup yields CDR1 MNHEY and CDR2 SVGAGI. The CDR3 length is 15 residues. V lost 0 bases and J lost 5, with 11 bases in between. The CDR3 protein is CASSYSTVGDNEQFF. Here the CDR3 DNA reads TGTGCCAGCAGTTACTCGACAGTGGGCGACAATGAGCAGTTCTTC.

V gene TRBV19 combines with J gene TRBJ1-2; D gene ambiguous. The CDR3 consists of 13 residues. Trimming cost V 4 bases and J 5 bases, with 11 bases left between them. Germline V gene data show CDR1 as LNHDA and CDR2 as SQIVND (reference sequence). CDR3 DNA: TGTGCCAGTAGTAATCGGGTTGGATATGGCTACACCTTC. This translates into CASSNRVGYGYTF.

J is TRBJ2-1 and V is TRBV6-5; the D is unclear. The germline V gene has CDR1 MNHEY and CDR2 SVGAGI. This CDR3 has 15 residues. Trimming cost V 0 bases and J 9 bases, with 15 bases left between them. CDR3 amino acids: CASSYSGYSRGEQFF. DNA of the CDR3: TGTGCCAGCAGTTACTCCGGCTATTCACGCGGTGAGCAGTTCTTC.

This clone was counted only a few times. The J gene is TRBJ1-2, the V gene TRBV4-2, with a tentative D call TRBD1 (5 bases). Germline V gene data show CDR1 as LGHNA and CDR2 as YNFKEQ. V dropped 1 base and J dropped 4 bases, with 16 bases sitting between them. The CDR3 is made up of 16 amino acids. The DNA of the CDR3 is TGTGCCAGCAGCCAAGGTTGGGGGGGTCAGAGCTATGGCTACACCTTC. This sequence encodes CASSQGWGGQSYGYTF.

V gene TRBV10-1 combines with J gene TRBJ1-5, with unresolved D. The V end was cut by 6 bases, the J end by 2 bases, with 20 bases between. The CDR3 covers 17 residues. Germline values: CDR1 WNHNN, CDR2 SYGVQD (reference sequence). The CDR3 here is CASRDSPPASGNQPQHF. The CDR3 DNA sequence: TGCGCCAGCAGAGATTCCCCCCCCGCCTCGGGCAATCAGCCCCAGCATTTT.

V usage is TRBV28 and J usage is TRBJ1-2; 9 nucleotides align to TRBD1. CDR1 and CDR2 (germline): MDHEN, SYDVKM. V lost 6 bases and J lost 5; bases outside the gene matches: 10. This CDR3 region has 15 residues. CDR3 in amino acids: CASSADSGTGYGYTF. The CDR3 DNA reads TGTGCCAGCAGCGCAGACTCCGGGACAGGGTATGGCTACACCTTC.